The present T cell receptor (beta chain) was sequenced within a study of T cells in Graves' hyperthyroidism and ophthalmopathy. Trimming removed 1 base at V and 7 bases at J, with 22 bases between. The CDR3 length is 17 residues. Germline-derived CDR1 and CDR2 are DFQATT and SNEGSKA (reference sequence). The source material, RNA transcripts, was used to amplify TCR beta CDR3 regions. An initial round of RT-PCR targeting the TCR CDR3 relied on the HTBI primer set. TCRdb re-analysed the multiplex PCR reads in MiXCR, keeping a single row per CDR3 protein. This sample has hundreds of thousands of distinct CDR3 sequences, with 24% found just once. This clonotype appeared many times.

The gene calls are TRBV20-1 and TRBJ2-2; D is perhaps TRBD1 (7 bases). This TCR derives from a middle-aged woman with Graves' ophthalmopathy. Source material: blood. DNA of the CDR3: TGCAGTGCTAGAGGCCCGGGCGGGAAGGGGGCCGGCGGGGAGCTGTTTTTT. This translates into CSARGPGGKGAGGELFF.